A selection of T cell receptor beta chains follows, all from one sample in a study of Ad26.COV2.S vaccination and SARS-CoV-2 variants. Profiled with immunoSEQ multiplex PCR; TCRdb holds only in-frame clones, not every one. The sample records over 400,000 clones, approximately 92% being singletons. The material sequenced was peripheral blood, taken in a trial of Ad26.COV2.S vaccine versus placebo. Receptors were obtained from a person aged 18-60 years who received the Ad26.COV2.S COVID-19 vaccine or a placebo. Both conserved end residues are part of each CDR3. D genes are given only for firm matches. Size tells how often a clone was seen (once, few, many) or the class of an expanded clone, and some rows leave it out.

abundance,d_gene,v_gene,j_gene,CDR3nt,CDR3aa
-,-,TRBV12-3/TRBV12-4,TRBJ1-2,TGTGCCAGCAGTACGTGGGGGTCTCGTGGCTACACCTTC,CASSTWGSRGYTF
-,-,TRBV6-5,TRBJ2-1,TGTGCCAGCAGTTCACGAACAGGGTCCTCCTACAATGAGCAGTTCTTC,CASSSRTGSSYNEQFF
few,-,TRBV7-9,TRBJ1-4,TGTGCCAGCAGCCCAACGAAAGGGGAAAAACTGTTTTTT,CASSPTKGEKLFF
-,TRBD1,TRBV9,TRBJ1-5,TGTGCCAGCAGCGTGGGGACAGGGGGTTACAATCAGCCCCAGCATTTT,CASSVGTGGYNQPQHF
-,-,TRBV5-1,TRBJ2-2,TGCGCCAGCATGGGTATTGCGAACACCGGGGAGCTGTTTTTT,CASMGIANTGELFF
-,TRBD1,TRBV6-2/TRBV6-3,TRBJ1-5,TGTGCCAGCAGTTCCGGACAGGCTGCTGGTCAGCCCCAGCATTTT,CASSSGQAAGQPQHF
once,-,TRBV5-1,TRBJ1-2,TGCGCCAGCAGCCCGACGGACGGACTGTATGGCTACACCTTC,CASSPTDGLYGYTF
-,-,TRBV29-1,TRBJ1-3,TGCAGCGTTGCTGGCGGGGACTCTGGAAACACCATATATTTT,CSVAGGDSGNTIYF
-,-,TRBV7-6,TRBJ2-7,TGTGCCAGCAGCTTAGACGTCGGAACCTACGAGCAGTACTTC,CASSLDVGTYEQYF
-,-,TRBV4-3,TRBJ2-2,TGCGCCAGCAGCCAAGAGTTGGCGGTGAACACCGGGGAGCTGTTTTTT,CASSQELAVNTGELFF
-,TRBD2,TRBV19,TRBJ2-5,TGTGCCAGTAGTAGGGGACTAGCGGGGTGGATTAGTGGATCCCAAGAGACCCAGTACTTC,CASSRGLAGWISGSQETQYF
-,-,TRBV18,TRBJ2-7,TGTGCCAGCTCACCAGGCAGGGGTTACGAGCAGTACTTC,CASSPGRGYEQYF
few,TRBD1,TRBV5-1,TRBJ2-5,TGCGCCAGCAGCTCCGGGACAGGGAGAGAGACCCAGTACTTC,CASSSGTGRETQYF
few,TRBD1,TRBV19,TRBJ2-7,TGTGCCAGTAGTCCGGTGGGTGCCAGGGGGCTAAGTAGCGAGCAGTACTTC,CASSPVGARGLSSEQYF
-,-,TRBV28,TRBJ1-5,TGTGCCTCTGGGGAAACATGGGGGAACAATCAGCCCCAGCATTTT,CASGETWGNNQPQHF
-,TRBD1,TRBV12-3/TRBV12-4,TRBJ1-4,TGTGCCAGCAGCTGGACAGGGGTTGAAAAACTGTTTTTT,CASSWTGVEKLFF
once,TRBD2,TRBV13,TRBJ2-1,TGTGCCAGCAGGAAAAGTCGGCTAGCGGGGGGGCCTGGCTACAATGAGCAGTTCTTC,CASRKSRLAGGPGYNEQFF
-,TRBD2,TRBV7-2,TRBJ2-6,TGTGCCAGCAGCCCCACTGGGGGGGTTTTGAGCTCTGGGGCCAACGTCCTGACTTTC,CASSPTGGVLSSGANVLTF
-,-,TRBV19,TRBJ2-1,TGTGCCAGTAGTACAGGGTACAATGAGCAGTTCTTC,CASSTGYNEQFF
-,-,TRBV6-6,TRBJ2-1,TGTGCCAGCAGGGGACATCCAGAACCCCCTAACAATGAGCAGTTCTTC,CASRGHPEPPNNEQFF
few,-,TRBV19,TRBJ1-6,TGTGCCAGTAGAGTTCCGGGACGGGCTAATTCACCCCTCCACTTT,CASRVPGRANSPLHF
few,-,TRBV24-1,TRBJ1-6,TGTGCCACCAGTGCCCTACCCCGGCGGGATTCACCCCTCCACTTT,CATSALPRRDSPLHF
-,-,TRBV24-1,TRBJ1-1,TGTGCCACCAGTGACCCCCCGGGCGGGGTTAGTAGAACTTTCTTT,CATSDPPGGVSRTFF
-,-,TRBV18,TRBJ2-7,TGTGCCAGCTCACCTTTGCAGCTGGGGGGCCAGAACGAGCAGTACTTC,CASSPLQLGGQNEQYF
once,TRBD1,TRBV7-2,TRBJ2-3,TGTGCCAGCAACCGACAGGGGAGCACAGATACGCAGTATTTT,CASNRQGSTDTQYF